The sequence of this T cell receptor (beta chain) was determined in a study of molecular identifiers for immune sequencing clone quantification. TCRdb re-called the PCR reads with MiXCR, one entry per CDR3 protein. Here the sample spans about 640,000 distinct CDR3 sequences, 15% to 20% being singletons. The CD8+CD4-CCR7+CD45RA+ phenotype defined the sorted naive CD8 T cells. Sequenced sample: naive CD8+ T cells from blood, with Jurkat cell RNA spiked in. Indicated subset: FACS-sorted CD8+CD4-CCR7+CD45RA+ naive T cells. The TCR sequence derives from a human donor in good health. Some libraries in this study had Jurkat cell RNA spiked in.

The CDR3 DNA is TGTGCCAGCAGCCAAGTTGTAGGTGTGTACATGGGGGAGCAGTACTTC. Amino acid sequence: CASSQVVGVYMGEQYF. This rearrangement joins TRBV14 to TRBJ2-7, with D unresolved. Germline V gene sequence: CDR1 SGHDN, CDR2 FVKESK. Trimming removed 1 base from V and 7 bases from J, with 20 bases in between. The CDR3 sequence is 16 residues long.